What follows are 2 T cell receptor beta chains derived from one specimen sequenced in a study of blood T cell repertoires in COVID-19. This table comes from immunoSEQ multiplex PCR, and its TCRdb copy is limited to in-frame clones, with some not included. The sample includes approximately 400,000 clones, around 92% of them seen just once. The specimen was peripheral blood. All receptors derive from a man aged 35-49 years with acute or convalescent COVID-19.

This sequence joins TRBV6-6 and TRBJ1-1, with D perhaps TRBD1 (5 bases). Germline V gene sequence: CDR1 MNHNY, CDR2 SVGAGI (reference sequence). The V gene lost 8 bases and the J gene lost 0 bases, with 13 bases spanning the gap. This CDR3 region has 14 residues. This CDR3 is CASAPGSVNTEAFF. The CDR3 region has the DNA TGTGCCAGCGCTCCAGGGTCGGTGAACACTGAAGCTTTCTTT.

Comment on this clone: Within the sample, other DNA sequences also encode this same CDR3. The V call is TRBV25-1, the J call TRBJ1-1; a weak D match, TRBD1 (6 bases). The V gene's germline CDR1 is MGHDK and CDR2 SYGVNS. This CDR3 region has 15 residues. Trimming took 1 base from V and 5 from J, leaving 14 bases between them. DNA of the CDR3: TGTGCCAGCAGTGAATGGGGCAGGGGTAGGACTGAAGCTTTCTTT. Translating gives CASSEWGRGRTEAFF.